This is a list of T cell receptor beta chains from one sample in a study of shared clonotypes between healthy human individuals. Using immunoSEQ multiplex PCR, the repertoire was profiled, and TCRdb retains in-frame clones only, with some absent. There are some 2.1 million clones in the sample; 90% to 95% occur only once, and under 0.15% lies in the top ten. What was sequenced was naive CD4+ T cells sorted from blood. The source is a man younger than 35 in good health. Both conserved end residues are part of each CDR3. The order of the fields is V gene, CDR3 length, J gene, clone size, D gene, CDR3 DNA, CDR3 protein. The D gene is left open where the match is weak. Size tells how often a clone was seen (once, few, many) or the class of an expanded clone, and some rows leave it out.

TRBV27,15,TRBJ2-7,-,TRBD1,TGTGCCAGCCGAGGATTTAAGGACGGACAGGGGAAGCAGTACTTC,CASRGFKDGQGKQYF
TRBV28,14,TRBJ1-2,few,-,TGTGCCAGCAGTTCCCCCCCCCGGGATACCGTAAACACCTTC,CASSSPPRDTVNTF
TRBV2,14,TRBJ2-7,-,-,TGTGCCAGCAGTGTCGCCCCAGGAACCTACGAGCAGTACTTC,CASSVAPGTYEQYF
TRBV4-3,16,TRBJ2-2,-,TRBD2,TGCGCCAGCAGCCAAGGGAGCGGGGGGAACACCGGGGAGCTGTTTTTT,CASSQGSGGNTGELFF
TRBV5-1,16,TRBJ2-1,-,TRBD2,TGCGCCAGCAGCACCGGACTAGCGGGCTCCTACAATGAGCAGTTCTTC,CASSTGLAGSYNEQFF
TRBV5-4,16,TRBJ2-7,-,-,TGTGCCAGCAGCTCGTACGACAGACAGTTCTCCTACGAGCAGTACTTC,CASSSYDRQFSYEQYF
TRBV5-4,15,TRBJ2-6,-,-,TGTGCCAGCAGCTTGGAACACGCTGGGGCCAACGTCCTGACTTTC,CASSLEHAGANVLTF
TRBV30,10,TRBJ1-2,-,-,TGTGCCTGGGGATATTATGGCTACACCTTC,CAWGYYGYTF
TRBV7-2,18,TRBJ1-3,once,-,TGTGCCAGCACCAAAGCTTTATCCCCTCAGGGCTCTGGAAACACCATATATTTT,CASTKALSPQGSGNTIYF
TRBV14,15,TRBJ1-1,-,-,TGTGCCAGCAGCCAAGATCTTGGCATCTACACTGAAGCTTTCTTT,CASSQDLGIYTEAFF
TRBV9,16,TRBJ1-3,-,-,TGTGCCAGCAGCCCCTCCGGCCCGGGGGGAGTCGACACCATATATTTT,CASSPSGPGGVDTIYF
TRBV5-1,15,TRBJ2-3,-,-,TGCGCCAGCAGCTTGCCGGGACCAAACACAGATACGCAGTATTTT,CASSLPGPNTDTQYF
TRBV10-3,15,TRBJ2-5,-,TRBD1,TGTGCCAGCCTTGAAGGACAGGGGAGTTTCGAGACCCAGTACTTC,CASLEGQGSFETQYF
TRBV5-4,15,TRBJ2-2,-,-,TGTGCCAGCAGCCCGGCCCAGACGAACACCGGGGAGCTGTTTTTT,CASSPAQTNTGELFF
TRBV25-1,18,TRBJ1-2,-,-,TGTGCCAGCAGTGAATGGGGCGACCTCGTCGGGGACAACTATGGCTACACCTTC,CASSEWGDLVGDNYGYTF
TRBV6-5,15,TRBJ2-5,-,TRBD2,TGTGCCAGCAGTAACGGACTAGCCAATCTTGAGACCCAGTACTTC,CASSNGLANLETQYF
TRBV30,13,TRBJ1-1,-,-,TGTGCCTGGAGTGTAGCCCGAGCGTCTGAAGCTTTCTTT,CAWSVARASEAFF
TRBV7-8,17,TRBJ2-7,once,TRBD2,TGTGCCAGCAGTCCCCTAGCGGGAGGGCCAAATCCTTACGAGCAGTACTTC,CASSPLAGGPNPYEQYF
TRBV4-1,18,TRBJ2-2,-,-,TGCGCCAGCAGCCAAGATTCCCCGCAGGGCGCGAACACCGGGGAGCTGTTTTTT,CASSQDSPQGANTGELFF
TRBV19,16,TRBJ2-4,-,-,TGTGCCAGTAGCCCAGCAGCAGGGACGGCCAAAAACATTCAGTACTTC,CASSPAAGTAKNIQYF
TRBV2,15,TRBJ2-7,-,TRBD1,TGTGCCAGCAGCAATATCAGGACAGGGCCCTACGAGCAGTACTTC,CASSNIRTGPYEQYF
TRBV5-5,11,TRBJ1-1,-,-,TGTGCCAGCAGCTTTGGCACTGAAGCTTTCTTT,CASSFGTEAFF
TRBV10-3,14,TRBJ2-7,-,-,TGTGCCATCAGTGATGGTGAGTGGGGGTACGAGCAGTACTTC,CAISDGEWGYEQYF
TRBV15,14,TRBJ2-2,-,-,TGTGCCACCAGCAGACAGGGTAACACCGGGGAGCTGTTTTTT,CATSRQGNTGELFF
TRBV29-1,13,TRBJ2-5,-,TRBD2,TGCAGCGTTGAAGGGACTAGGCAAGAGACCCAGTACTTC,CSVEGTRQETQYF
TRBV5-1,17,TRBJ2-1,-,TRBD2,TGCGCCAGCAGCCCTGGACTAGCGGGAAGCTCCTACAATGAGCAGTTCTTC,CASSPGLAGSSYNEQFF
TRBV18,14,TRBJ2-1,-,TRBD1,TGTGCCAGCTCATTAGGGACAGGGGTGGATGAGCAGTTCTTC,CASSLGTGVDEQFF
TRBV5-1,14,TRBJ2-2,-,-,TGCGCCAGCAGCTTGGAAAGGGTGAACGGGGAGCTGTTTTTT,CASSLERVNGELFF
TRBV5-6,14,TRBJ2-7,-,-,TGTGCCAGCAGCTTTGCGACTCCGACGTGGGAGCAGTACTTC,CASSFATPTWEQYF
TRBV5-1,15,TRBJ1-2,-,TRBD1,TGCGCCAGCAGCTTTGGTACAGGGGTTAATTATGGCTACACCTTC,CASSFGTGVNYGYTF
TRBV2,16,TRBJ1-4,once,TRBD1,TGTGCCAGCAGTCCCTTCCGGGACAGGAGTGGTGAAAAACTGTTTTTT,CASSPFRDRSGEKLFF